Following are 18 T cell receptor beta chains from one sample sequenced in a study of shared clonotypes between healthy human individuals. Measured with immunoSEQ multiplex PCR; TCRdb has only the in-frame clones, and not every one. The profile shows roughly 2,500,000 clones, 93% of them singletons. The sample was naive CD4+ T cells from PBMCs. The subset denotes: CD45RA+ positively selected. The receptors derive from a young man in good health. Some clones in this sample may be carry-over from other donors' samples.

This sequence joins TRBV28 and TRBJ2-2, with 8 bases matching TRBD1. This CDR3 has 14 amino acids. Germline assignment: CDR1 MDHEN and CDR2 SYDVKM. V shed 6 bases, J shed 4 bases, and the junction held 4 bases outside the gene matches. CDR3: CASRQGAFTGELFF. The CDR3 DNA reads TGTGCCAGCAGGCAGGGGGCTTTCACCGGGGAGCTGTTTTTT.

The V call is TRBV5-1, the J call TRBJ2-6; TRBD1 aligns across 11 bases. This CDR3 has 19 residues. Germline-derived CDR1 and CDR2 are SGHRS and YFSETQ. Losses at the gene ends were 0 bases for V and 3 bases for J; bases not matched to a gene: 8. The CDR3 loop is CASSLVGQGASGGANVLTF. Here the CDR3 DNA reads TGCGCCAGCAGCTTGGTAGGACAGGGGGCATCGGGTGGGGCCAACGTCCTGACTTTC. Full variable domain (rest looked up from reference TRBV5-1 and TRBJ2-6): KAGVTQTPRYLIKTRGQQVTLSCSPISGHRSVSWYQQTPGQGLQFLFEYFSETQRNKGNFPGRFSGRQFSNSRSEMNVSTLELGDSALYLCASSLVGQGASGGANVLTFGAGSRLTVL.

The chain carries TRBV6-5 and TRBJ1-2, with 10 bases lining up with TRBD1. Trimming removed 5 bases from V and 5 bases from J; junction bases left unmatched: 2. The germline V gene has CDR1 MNHEY and CDR2 SVGAGI. The length of the CDR3 is 13 residues. In DNA, the CDR3 is TGTGCCAGCAGTGGGGGACAGGGGTATGGCTACACCTTC. It encodes CASSGGQGYGYTF.

The chain carries TRBV5-1 and TRBJ2-7; D is possibly TRBD1 (5 bases). The CDR3 loop spans 15 amino acids. V was pared by 8 bases and J by 0 bases, with 18 bases between. CDR1 and CDR2 (germline): SGHRS, YFSETQ. The CDR3 nucleotides are TGCGCCAGTAAAACCTCCACAGGCAACTCCTACGAGCAGTACTTC. It yields the protein CASKTSTGNSYEQYF. The full variable domain, rest sourced from reference TRBV5-1 and TRBJ2-7, is KAGVTQTPRYLIKTRGQQVTLSCSPISGHRSVSWYQQTPGQGLQFLFEYFSETQRNKGNFPGRFSGRQFSNSRSEMNVSTLELGDSALYLCASKTSTGNSYEQYFGPGTRLTVT.

This clone was observed once. This chain links TRBV27 with TRBJ1-1; a weak D match, TRBD1 (6 bases). Trimming shortened V by 6 bases and J by 1 base, and 12 bases separated the two germline ends. The CDR3 is made up of 14 amino acids. Germline-derived CDR1 and CDR2 are MNHEY and SMNVEV (reference sequence). The CDR3 coding sequence is TGTGCCAGCAGATATAACAGGGCGAACACTGAAGCTTTCTTT. Translating gives CASRYNRANTEAFF.

The V gene is TRBV10-1, the J gene TRBJ2-7; D gene unclear. Germline V gene lookup returns CDR1 WNHNN and CDR2 SYGVQD (reference sequence). The CDR3 is 16 amino acids. Trimming left V 2 bases short and J 1 base short, with 15 bases between. DNA of the CDR3: TGCGCCAGCAGTGAGGGCGCGCGGCCCGAATCCTACGAGCAGTACTTC. Residues: CASSEGARPESYEQYF.

Note on this clone: In the same sample, other DNA sequences code for this CDR3. CDR3: CASSVGPPTGELFF. The DNA for the CDR3 is TGTGCCAGCAGCGTAGGTCCTCCCACCGGGGAGCTGTTTTTT. This chain connects TRBV9 to TRBJ2-2; D is uncertain. V was clipped by 0 bases and J by 4 bases, with 7 bases between them. From germline, CDR1 is SGDLS and CDR2 YYNGEE. The CDR3 is 14 amino acids. Using reference TRBV9 and TRBJ2-2 for the parts outside the CDR3, the full variable domain is DSGVTQTPKHLITATGQRVTLRCSPRSGDLSVYWYQQSLDQGLQFLIQYYNGEERAKGNILERFSAQQFPDLHSELNLSSLELGDSALYFCASSVGPPTGELFFGEGSRLTVL.

The genes are TRBV2 and TRBJ1-4, with 10 bases that match TRBD1. V gave up 5 bases and J gave up 7 bases; unmatched junction bases: 4. The germline V gene encodes CDR1 SNHLY and CDR2 FYNNEI. The CDR3 spans 14 residues. This chain's CDR3 is CASSPDRGSEKLFF. The CDR3 DNA reads as TGTGCCAGCAGTCCGGACAGGGGGAGTGAAAAACTGTTTTTT.

This chain uses TRBV7-9 with TRBJ2-3, with D perhaps TRBD2 (6 bases). Trimming left V 0 bases short and J 6 bases short, with 16 bases between. This CDR3 comprises 16 residues. Germline CDR1 and CDR2: SEHNR and FQNEAQ (reference sequence). The CDR3 is CASSLAQEGMADTQYF. CDR3 nucleotides: TGTGCCAGCAGCTTAGCGCAGGAGGGGATGGCGGATACGCAGTATTTT.

The chain has TRBV5-4 and TRBJ1-2, with D unresolved. This CDR3 has 15 residues. CDR1 is SGHNT, CDR2 YYREEE, per germline (reference sequence). Trimming left V 0 bases short and J 3 bases short, with 12 bases between. CDR3 in amino acids: CASSLDAQRDYGYTF. The CDR3 DNA reads TGTGCCAGCAGCTTGGATGCGCAGAGAGACTATGGCTACACCTTC.

V and J are TRBV18 and TRBJ2-3; TRBD1 aligns across 7 bases. The CDR3 covers 14 residues. Germline CDR1 is KGHSH and CDR2 is LQKENI. V lost 1 base and J lost 3; bases outside the gene matches: 1. The CDR3 spells CASSPQQGTDTQYF. DNA of the CDR3: TGTGCCAGCTCACCACAACAGGGGACAGATACGCAGTATTTT. The variable domain in full, completed from reference TRBV18 and TRBJ2-3, reads NAGVMQNPRHLVRRRGQEARLRCSPMKGHSHVYWYRQLPEEGLKFMVYLQKENIIDESGMPKERFSAEFPKEGPSILRIQQVVRGDSAAYFCASSPQQGTDTQYFGPGTRLTVL.

V is TRBV5-5 and J is TRBJ1-4, with a weak D call TRBD1 (6 bases). From germline, CDR1 is SGHKS and CDR2 YYEKEE (reference sequence). This CDR3 region has 15 residues. V lost 4 bases and J 2 bases, leaving 12 bases between the germline ends. CDR3: CASSEQGRTNEKLFF. In DNA form, the CDR3 reads TGTGCCAGCAGCGAACAGGGAAGGACTAATGAAAAACTGTTTTTT.

The J gene is TRBJ2-7, the V gene TRBV27; 9 positions agree with TRBD1. The CDR3 sequence is 15 residues long. V dropped 3 bases and J dropped 3; count of bases not matched to a gene: 6. From germline, CDR1 is MNHEY and CDR2 SMNVEV (reference sequence). CDR3 DNA sequence: TGTGCCAGCAGTTTGACGGGACAGGGTAACTACGAGCAGTACTTC. The encoded protein is CASSLTGQGNYEQYF.

This clone showed up just a few times. The rearrangement joins TRBV15 to TRBJ1-1; 8 bases map to TRBD1. V was clipped by 0 bases and J by 11 bases; unmatched bases: 2. CDR1 and CDR2 (germline): LNHNV, YYDKDF (reference sequence). This CDR3 comprises 12 residues. The CDR3 protein is CATSRETGEAFF. The CDR3 DNA reads TGTGCCACCAGCAGAGAGACAGGGGAGGCTTTCTTT.

As concerns this clone: The same CDR3 is also encoded by other DNA sequences in this sample. The CDR3, as DNA: TGCGCCAGCAGCTCGAGGGGACAGGGGGCCTACGAGCAGTACTTC. Translation gives CASSSRGQGAYEQYF. The J gene is TRBJ2-7, the V gene TRBV5-1; 11 nucleotides align to TRBD1. This CDR3 is built from 15 residues. Germline CDR1 and CDR2: SGHRS and YFSETQ. V lost 3 bases, J lost 2 bases, and 4 bases stayed unmatched.

The chain recombines TRBV9 with TRBJ2-2; D ambiguous. Germline V gives CDR1 SGDLS, CDR2 YYNGEE. This CDR3 is built from 13 residues. V lost 4 bases and J lost 2, with 6 bases in between. CDR3 nucleotides: TGTGCCAGCAGCTCTCTAAACACCGGGGAGCTGTTTTTT. Protein sequence: CASSSLNTGELFF.

In this sample, this clone turned up once. The chain is built from TRBV5-8 and TRBJ1-2; no clear D gene. This CDR3 comprises 14 residues. In germline, CDR1 is SGHTS, CDR2 YDEGEE. The V and J ends lost 2 bases and 0 bases respectively, with 8 bases between them. The CDR3 is CASSFMRANYGYTF. The CDR3 nucleotides read TGTGCCAGCAGCTTTATGCGCGCTAACTATGGCTACACCTTC.

This clone occurred once. This CDR3 is CASSASPDSLQPQHF. The CDR3 DNA reads TGTGCCAGCAGCGCCAGCCCGGACAGTCTACAGCCCCAGCATTTT. The chain joins TRBV28 to TRBJ1-5, with D possibly TRBD1 on 6 matching bases. V was shortened by 6 bases and J by 7 bases, with 19 bases between the two germline ends. This CDR3 has 15 amino acids. Germline-derived CDR1 and CDR2 are MDHEN and SYDVKM. Supplemented by reference TRBV28 and TRBJ1-5, the full variable domain reads DVKVTQSSRYLVKRTGEKVFLECVQDMDHENMFWYRQDPGLGLRLIYFSYDVKMKEKGDIPEGYSVSREKKERFSLILESASTNQTSMYLCASSASPDSLQPQHFGDGTRLSIL.